This TCR beta chain stems from a study of shared clonotypes between healthy human individuals (dated by TCRdb to about 2020). About the study as a whole: The cohort comprised a couple of women and a few men aged 18 to 49 years. Per donor, leukapheresis produced somewhere between about 0.94 and 9 billion PBMCs. For each donor, CD4 naive and CD4 memory were each run on three plates, CD8 naive on two plates, and CD8 memory on one plate. To estimate repertoire size and how much clonotypes are shared between individuals, the study performed deep sequencing of blood TCR repertoires from five healthy adults. Different laboratories and diverse techniques were used to prepare libraries and sequence TCR repertoires, to increase sequencing depth and limit assay-specific biases.

Using the deep immunoSEQ assay, multiplex PCR amplified TCR CDR3 regions from genomic DNA. Extracted genomic DNA from each cell subset was spread evenly across all wells of several immunoSEQ 96-well plates, with each plate serving as a replicate. For sorted subsets, each replicate PCR was loaded with 200 ng genomic DNA, equivalent to approximately 33,000 T cell genomes. Purified libraries were quantified with a Qubit 3.0 fluorometer, sized on a Bioanalyzer 2100, and re-quantified with the KAPA Library Quantification kit. Every immunoSEQ 96-well plate was sequenced on a separate single-read 150-cycle Illumina NextSeq 550 flow cell. Processing in the source paper ran as follows. The immunoSEQ output contained only junctional sequences without quality scores, so filtering could not match that applied to full-length reads. To assign V/J genes and CDR3, sequences were annotated against IMGT germline references using PyIR, a Python wrapper for IgBLAST v1.9. Any read was removed if the V/J assignment was weak (E-value above 1e-6), the CDR3 was missing, or the read contained stop codons, out-of-frame junctions, or ambiguous translated residues. V3J clonotypes were defined as sequences sharing an identical inferred V gene, J gene, and CDR3 amino acid sequence. Percentage overlap between repertoires was computed as shared unique clonotypes divided by the size of the smaller repertoire. Richness of each repertoire was evaluated using RTK rarefaction, the Chao1 estimator, and Recon v2.1 estimates of unobserved clonotypes. For all TCRbeta clonotypes obtained by the gDNA method from several donors, generation probabilities were computed with OLGA. TCRdb holds this immuneACCESS table with in-frame rearrangements only. Some clones are missing; in checked studies, unresolved V genes explain under half, and the rest has no known cause. The V and J calls and clone size come from that table; D and trimming were worked out from the DNA. This sample holds about 680,000 clones; 74% were observed only once. The ten largest clones add up to approximately 1.8% of the sample.

On the study overall, not on this receptor specifically: Compared with non-shared clonotypes, clonotypes shared by all four sorted-subset donors had higher generation probabilities. Larger estimated clonotype richness was generally found for naive subsets than for memory subsets. The small number of donors limited the genetic and exposure-history diversity represented. Approximately 5% of naive CD4, 3.5% of naive CD8, about 2.5% of memory CD4, and less than 0.45% of memory CD8 clonotypes were shared across several donors. Based on pairwise subsampling, the degree of clonotype sharing among donors was expected to be affected by sequencing depth. Sampling was restricted to blood, and TCR repertoires in tissues likely differ from the TCR repertoires found in blood. Rarefaction of sorted-subset datasets indicated incomplete sequencing despite the large sequencing depth.

The germline V gene supplies CDR1 MNHNS and CDR2 SASEGT. The CDR3 holds 13 amino acids from the cysteine to the phenylalanine. Kept here is only the CDR3 DNA, which spans 39 bases and is read in frame from base 1. V and J lose 4 bases and 3 bases, and a span of 9 bases separates them. As for this clone: The clone's antigen remains unknown. It has no much larger one-base neighbor in the sample; base qualities were not kept.

Healthy HIV-negative adults with no recently reported acute infections or vaccinations were included as donors. All donors were Caucasian adults living in Nashville, Tennessee, USA. CD4+ T cells were enriched by magnetic negative selection; naive cells were then positively selected on CD45RA, and the negative fraction formed the memory subset. After blood collection by leukapheresis, PBMCs were isolated using Ficoll-Histopaque density gradient centrifugation and then cryopreserved in the vapor phase of liquid nitrogen. Analytical flow cytometry was used to check the purity and quantity of every magnetically sorted T cell population. Each sorted fraction had its genomic DNA isolated and then quantified by UV absorbance on a Nanodrop 2000c.

The rearrangement combines TRBV6-1 with TRBJ1-1; there is no confident call for the D gene. The TCR was taken from a woman between 25 and 40 years old in good health. Sequencing used memory CD4+ T cells sorted from blood. Sample cell subset or site, as interpreted from the label and publication: CD45RA-negative fraction. The nucleotide sequence is given as TGTGCCAGCAGTGCCAACCGGGACACTGAAGCTTTCTTT. Its protein is CASSANRDTEAFF.